This passage covers 3 T cell receptor beta chains from one sample sequenced in a study of technical replicates of blood from a handful of donors. Sequencing was performed with immunoSEQ multiplex PCR; in TCRdb, only in-frame clones are kept and a portion is missing. The table records 60,000 to 90,000 clones, approximately 96% of them present only once. The sequenced sample consisted of T cells isolated from PBMCs. These TCRs come from a human donor in good health.

This clone was found once. This chain links TRBV13 with TRBJ2-7, with a possible D match to TRBD2 (7 bases). Per the germline V gene, CDR1 is PRHDT and CDR2 is FYEKMQ (reference sequence). The CDR3 runs to 15 residues. Trimming removed 0 bases from V and 4 bases from J, with 13 bases in between. The chain's CDR3 is CASSLGRGGPYEQYF. The DNA for the CDR3 is TGTGCCAGCAGCTTAGGTAGGGGGGGACCTTACGAGCAGTACTTC.

The chain links TRBV2 to TRBJ2-1; 13 nucleotides agree with TRBD2. CDR3 length: 13 amino acids. V lost 8 bases and J lost 9; bases outside the gene matches: 4. Germline CDR1 SNHLY, CDR2 FYNNEI. CDR3 sequence (DNA): TGTGCCAGCGGGACTAGCGGGGAGGGTGAGCAGTTCTTC. Its protein product is CASGTSGEGEQFF.

The rearrangement joins TRBV7-2 to TRBJ2-6; D is uncertain. The CDR3 is 14 residues long. V gave up 1 base and J gave up 5 bases, with 6 bases separating them. Per germline, CDR1 SGHTA and CDR2 FQGNSA. This chain's CDR3 is CASSLDSRANVLTF. In DNA, the CDR3 is TGTGCCAGCAGCTTAGATTCTCGGGCCAACGTCCTGACTTTC.